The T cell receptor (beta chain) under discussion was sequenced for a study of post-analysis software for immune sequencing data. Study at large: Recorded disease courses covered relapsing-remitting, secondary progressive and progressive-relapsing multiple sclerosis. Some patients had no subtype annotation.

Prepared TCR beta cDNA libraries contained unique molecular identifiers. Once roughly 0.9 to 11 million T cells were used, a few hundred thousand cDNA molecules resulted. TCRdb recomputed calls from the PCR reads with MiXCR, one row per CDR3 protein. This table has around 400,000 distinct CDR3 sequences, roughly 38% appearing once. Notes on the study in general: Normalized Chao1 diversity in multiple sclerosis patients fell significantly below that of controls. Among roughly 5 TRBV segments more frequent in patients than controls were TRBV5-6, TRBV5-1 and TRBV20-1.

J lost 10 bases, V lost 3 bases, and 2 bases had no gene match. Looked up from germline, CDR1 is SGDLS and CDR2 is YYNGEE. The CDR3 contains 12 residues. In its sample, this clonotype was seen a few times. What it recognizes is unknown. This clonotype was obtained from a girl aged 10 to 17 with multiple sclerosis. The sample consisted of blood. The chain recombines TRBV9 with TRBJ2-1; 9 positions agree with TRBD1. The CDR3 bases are TGTGCCAGCAGCGCCGGGACAGGGGAGCAGTTCTTC. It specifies CASSAGTGEQFF.